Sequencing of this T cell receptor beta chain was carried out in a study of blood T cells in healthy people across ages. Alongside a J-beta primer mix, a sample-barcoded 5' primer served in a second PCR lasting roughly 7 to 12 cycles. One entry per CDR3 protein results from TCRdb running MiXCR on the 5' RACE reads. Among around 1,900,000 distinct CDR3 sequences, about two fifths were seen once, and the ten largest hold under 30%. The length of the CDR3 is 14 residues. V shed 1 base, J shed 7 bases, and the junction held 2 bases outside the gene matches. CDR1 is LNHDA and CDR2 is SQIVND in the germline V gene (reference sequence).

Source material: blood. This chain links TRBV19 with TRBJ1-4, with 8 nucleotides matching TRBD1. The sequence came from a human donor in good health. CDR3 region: CASSIGQGSEKLFF. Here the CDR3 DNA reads TGTGCCAGTAGTATAGGACAGGGGAGTGAAAAACTGTTTTTT.